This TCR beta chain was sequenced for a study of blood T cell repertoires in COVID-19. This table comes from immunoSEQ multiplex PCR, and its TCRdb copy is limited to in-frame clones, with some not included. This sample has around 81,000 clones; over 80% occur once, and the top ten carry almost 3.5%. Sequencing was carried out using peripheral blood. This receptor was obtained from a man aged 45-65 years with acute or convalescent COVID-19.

CDR3 in amino acids: CASKGGQGRTEAFF. In DNA form, the CDR3 reads TGCGCCAGCAAGGGGGGACAGGGGCGCACTGAAGCTTTCTTT. J is TRBJ1-1 and V is TRBV10-2; 10 bases map to TRBD1. The junction had 6 bases not matched to a gene; V was cut back by 7 bases and J by 4 bases. From germline, CDR1 is WSHSY and CDR2 SAAADI. This CDR3 contains 14 residues.